This T cell receptor beta chain was recorded in a study of blood T cell repertoires in COVID-19. CDR3 length: 13 amino acids. V dropped 3 bases and J dropped 0 bases, with 3 bases sitting between them. Some clones are missing from TCRdb's copy, which holds only in-frame ones; the method was immunoSEQ multiplex PCR. This sample has over 150,000 clones, with approximately 83% found just once. Details on this clone: Distinct nucleotide sequences in the sample also encode this CDR3.

This clonotype was sampled from a woman between 55 and 75 years old with COVID-19, enrolled during active disease. The gene calls are TRBV12-3 or TRBV12-4 and TRBJ1-5; D call uncertain. The sequenced material came from peripheral blood. The CDR3 spells CASSFYSNQPQHF. The DNA for the CDR3 is TGTGCCAGCAGTTTTTATAGCAATCAGCCCCAGCATTTT.